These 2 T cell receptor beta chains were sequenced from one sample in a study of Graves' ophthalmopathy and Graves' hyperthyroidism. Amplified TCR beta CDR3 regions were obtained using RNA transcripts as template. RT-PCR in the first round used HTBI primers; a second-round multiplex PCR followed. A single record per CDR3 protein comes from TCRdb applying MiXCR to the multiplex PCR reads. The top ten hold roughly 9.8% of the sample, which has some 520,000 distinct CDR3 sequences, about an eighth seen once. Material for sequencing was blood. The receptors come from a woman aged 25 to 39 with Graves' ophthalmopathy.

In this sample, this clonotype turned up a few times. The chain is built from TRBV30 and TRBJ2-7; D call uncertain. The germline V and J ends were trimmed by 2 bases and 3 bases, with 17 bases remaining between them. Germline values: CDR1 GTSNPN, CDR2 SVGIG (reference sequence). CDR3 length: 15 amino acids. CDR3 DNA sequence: TGTGCCTGGAGTCACCAAGCCCCTCACATCTACGAGCAGTACTTC. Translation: CAWSHQAPHIYEQYF.

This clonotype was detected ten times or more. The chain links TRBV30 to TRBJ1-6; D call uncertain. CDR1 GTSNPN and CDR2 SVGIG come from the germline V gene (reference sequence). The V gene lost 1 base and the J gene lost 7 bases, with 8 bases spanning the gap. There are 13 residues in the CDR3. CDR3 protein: CAWSATENSPLHF. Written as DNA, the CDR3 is TGTGCCTGGAGTGCGACGGAAAATTCACCCCTCCACTTT.